The 14 T cell receptor beta chains reported below all come from one sample, sequenced in a study of multiple sclerosis patients with progressive multifocal leukoencephalopathy. The time point is: before natalizumab initiation. Sequencing was performed with immunoSEQ multiplex PCR; in TCRdb, only in-frame clones are kept and a portion is missing. The sample lists roughly 28,000 clones, 70% to 90% seen once, with about 1.1% in the top ten. Sequencing was done on a sample of PBMCs. Every receptor here comes from a human donor with multiple sclerosis.

The chain uses TRBV7-2 and TRBJ1-2; 8 positions agree with TRBD1. The ends lost 5 bases at V and 4 bases at J; junction bases unmatched: 6. The V gene's germline CDR1 is SGHTA and CDR2 FQGNSA. The CDR3 runs 14 residues. The CDR3 spells CASSRPDRVYGYTF. CDR3 sequence (DNA): TGTGCCAGCAGCCGACCGGACAGGGTCTATGGCTACACCTTC.

The V and J genes are TRBV28 and TRBJ1-1; D not resolved. The ends were cut back, 3 bases at V and 11 bases at J, with 13 bases in the middle. The CDR3 runs 12 residues. Germline V gives CDR1 MDHEN, CDR2 SYDVKM. The CDR3 region has the DNA TGTGCCAGCAGTTTTTTAACGGGCAGGGCTTTCTTT. Residues: CASSFLTGRAFF.

The V gene is TRBV7-9, the J gene TRBJ1-4; 8 bases line up with TRBD1. This CDR3 has 18 residues. V shed 4 bases, J shed 3 bases, and the junction held 13 bases outside the gene matches. The germline CDR1 and CDR2 sequences are SEHNR and FQNEAQ (reference sequence). The CDR3 DNA reads as TGTGCCAGCAGCTCGAATACCCAGACAGGGGCCGCTAATGAAAAACTGTTTTTT. It is translated as CASSSNTQTGAANEKLFF.

This clone was found a few times. The V gene is TRBV21-1, the J gene TRBJ1-3. TRBV21-1 is termed a pseudogene. This CDR3 has 19 amino acids. As DNA, the CDR3 is TGTGCCAGCAGCAAACTAAATGTCCGAAACGGCTCTCTGGGAAACACCATATATTTT. Residues: CASSKLNVRNGSLGNTIYF.

On this clone itself: No conserved phenylalanine or tryptophan is present at the end of the CDR3, so a read error is the likely explanation. No DNA is shown, since the ends of the CDR3 on it are uncertain; the CDR3 is the one TCRdb lists. This chain connects TRBV21-1 to TRBJ1-4. TRBV21-1 has pseudogene status. The CDR3 is 8 amino acids long, termini counted. The CDR3 loop reads CASSKDQA.

Only one count was recorded for this clone. This sequence joins TRBV12-1 and TRBJ1-5; the tabulated D call, TRBD1, remains unverified against the DNA. TRBV12-1 is recorded as a pseudogene. There are 12 residues in the CDR3. Here the CDR3 reads CASSSCPGPQHF. As DNA, the CDR3 is TGTGCCAGCAGCTCGTGCCCAGGACCCCAGCATTTT.

V usage is TRBV6-1 and J usage is TRBJ2-7; D gene uncertain. The CDR3 contains 15 residues. The germline V gene has CDR1 MNHNS and CDR2 SASEGT. Trimming cost V 3 bases and J 2 bases, with 14 bases left between them. In DNA, the CDR3 is TGTGCCAGCAGTGAGAGCAGTACCTATCCCTACGAGCAGTACTTC. It is translated as CASSESSTYPYEQYF.

This chain links TRBV4-1 with TRBJ2-3; a possible D gene is TRBD1 (6 bases). The CDR3 is 17 amino acids. Germline V gene sequence: CDR1 MGHRA, CDR2 YSYEKL. V lost 4 bases and J 2 bases, leaving 19 bases between the germline ends. For the CDR3, the DNA is TGCGCCAGCAGCCGAGCAACCGGGACACCAGTCACAGATACGCAGTATTTT. Residues: CASSRATGTPVTDTQYF.

The CDR3 reads CASSYGGDPPLDTQYF. CDR3 sequence (DNA): TGTGCCAGCAGTTACGGGGGGGACCCACCCCTAGATACGCAGTATTTT. The genes are TRBV6-6 and TRBJ2-3, with 7 bases lining up with TRBD2. With 2 bases clipped from V and 5 bases from J, the junction kept 10 bases outside the gene matches. Germline V gene lookup returns CDR1 MNHNY and CDR2 SVGAGI (reference sequence). The CDR3 runs to 16 residues.

To note about this clone: The CDR3 ends on some other residue instead of the conserved phenylalanine or tryptophan, so this is likely a read error. CDR3 residues: CASRRGGSSGNTIYS. CDR3 sequence (DNA): TGTGCCAGCCGCCGCGGGGGAAGTTCTGGAAACACCATATATTCT. The J gene is TRBJ1-3, the V gene TRBV6-6, with a possible D match to TRBD1 (5 bases). Trimming left V 8 bases short and J 1 base short, with 15 bases between. Germline loops: CDR1 MNHNY, CDR2 SVGAGI (reference sequence). The CDR3 covers 15 residues.

The V and J genes are TRBV27 and TRBJ2-7, with D perhaps TRBD2 (6 bases). The V gene's germline CDR1 is MNHEY and CDR2 SMNVEV (reference sequence). Trimming removed 2 bases at V and 5 bases at J, with 13 bases between. This CDR3 comprises 14 residues. The CDR3 spells CASSLAGTRDEQYF. The DNA of the CDR3 is TGTGCCAGCAGTTTAGCCGGGACTCGCGACGAGCAGTACTTC.

This chain's CDR3 is CSARTGLTSFF. As DNA, the CDR3 is TGCAGTGCTAGAACAGGGCTGACTTCTTTCTTT. The chain recombines TRBV20-1 with TRBJ1-1, with D tentatively TRBD1 (6 bases). Germline V CDR1 and CDR2: DFQATT, SNEGSKA (reference sequence). Trimming removed 2 bases at V and 12 bases at J, with 13 bases between. This CDR3 has 11 residues.

The genes are TRBV19 and TRBJ1-5; 9 bases match TRBD1. Germline CDR1 and CDR2: LNHDA and SQIVND (reference sequence). This CDR3 has 15 amino acids. Unmatched junction bases numbered 4, after V lost 2 bases and J lost 5 bases. In DNA, the CDR3 is TGTGCCAGTAGTATAAACGACAGGGGGTATCAGCCCCAGCATTTT. Translated, it gives CASSINDRGYQPQHF.

The CDR3, as DNA: TGTGCCAGCAGCGCCCCTGTTAGTGGATCTAACTATGGCTACACCTTC. The encoded protein is CASSAPVSGSNYGYTF. The chain links TRBV9 to TRBJ1-2; D gene unclear. CDR1 is SGDLS and CDR2 is YYNGEE in the germline V gene. V lost 3 bases and J lost 0, with 15 bases in between. CDR3 length: 16 amino acids.